The TCR beta chain under discussion was sequenced for a study of blood T cell repertoires in COVID-19. A few counts support this clone. The germline CDR1 and CDR2 sequences are ENHRY and SYGVKD. The junction had 6 bases not matched to a gene; V was cut back by 4 bases and J by 3 bases. This CDR3 spans 14 amino acids. Assay used: immunoSEQ multiplex PCR; TCRdb lists only in-frame clones, some missing. The table records 85,000 to 90,000 clones, 86% of them present only once. The source material was peripheral blood. The source of this sequence is a human donor in a cohort sampled during active COVID-19. The chain uses TRBV10-3 and TRBJ2-7, with 7 positions matching TRBD1. In DNA, the CDR3 is TGTGCCATCAGTGCCAGACAGGGTAACTACGAGCAGTACTTC. It codes for CAISARQGNYEQYF.